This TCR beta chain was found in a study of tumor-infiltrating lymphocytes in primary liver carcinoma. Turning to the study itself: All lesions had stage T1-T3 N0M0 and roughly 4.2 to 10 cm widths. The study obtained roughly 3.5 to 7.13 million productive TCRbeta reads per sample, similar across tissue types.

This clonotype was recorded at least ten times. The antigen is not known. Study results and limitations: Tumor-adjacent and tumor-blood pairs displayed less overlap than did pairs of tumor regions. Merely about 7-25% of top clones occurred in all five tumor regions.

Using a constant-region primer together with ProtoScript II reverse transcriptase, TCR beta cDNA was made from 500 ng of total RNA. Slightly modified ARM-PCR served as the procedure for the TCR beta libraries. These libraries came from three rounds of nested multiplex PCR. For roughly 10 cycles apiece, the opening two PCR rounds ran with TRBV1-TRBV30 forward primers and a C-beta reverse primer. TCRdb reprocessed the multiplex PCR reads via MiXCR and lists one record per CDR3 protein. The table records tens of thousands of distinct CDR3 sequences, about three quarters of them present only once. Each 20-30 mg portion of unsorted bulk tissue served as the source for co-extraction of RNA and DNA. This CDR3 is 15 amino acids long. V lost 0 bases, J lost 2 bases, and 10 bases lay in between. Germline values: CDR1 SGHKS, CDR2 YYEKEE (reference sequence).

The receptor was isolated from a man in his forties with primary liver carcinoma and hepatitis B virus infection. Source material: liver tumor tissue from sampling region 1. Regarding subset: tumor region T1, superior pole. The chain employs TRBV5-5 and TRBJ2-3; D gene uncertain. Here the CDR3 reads CASSLEGGYTDTQYF. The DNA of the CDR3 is TGTGCCAGCAGCTTGGAGGGCGGATACACAGATACGCAGTATTTT.